This is a list of T cell receptor beta chains from one sample in a study of T cells in localized non-small cell lung cancer. The data were produced by immunoSEQ multiplex PCR, yet TCRdb's version contains in-frame clones alone and is incomplete. The data show tens of thousands of clones, 75% to 85% seen once. Sample: peripheral blood, taken before any cancer treatment. The source of these receptors is an older female donor with stage I lung adenocarcinoma. The CDR3 runs from the conserved cysteine through the conserved F or W.

cdr3_length: 16; v_call: TRBV5-6; j_call: TRBJ2-5; cdr3_aa: CASSPKGTGGLETQYF
cdr3_length: 14; v_call: TRBV19; j_call: TRBJ2-7; cdr3_aa: CASSVGGRTYEQYF
cdr3_length: 16; v_call: TRBV5-1; j_call: TRBJ2-3; cdr3_aa: CASSRSLAGDGDTQYF
cdr3_length: 14; v_call: TRBV7-2; j_call: TRBJ1-1; cdr3_aa: CASSLHRGGTEAFF
cdr3_length: 19; v_call: TRBV27; j_call: TRBJ2-3; cdr3_aa: CASSLWSPTSGVGTDTQYF
cdr3_length: 14; v_call: TRBV7-9; j_call: TRBJ1-2; cdr3_aa: CASSFPGQGLGYTF
cdr3_length: 14; v_call: TRBV7-9; j_call: TRBJ2-5; cdr3_aa: CASSQQVGSETQYF
cdr3_length: 15; v_call: TRBV27; j_call: TRBJ2-7; cdr3_aa: CASSLQGTSSYEQYF
cdr3_length: 19; v_call: TRBV27; j_call: TRBJ2-2; cdr3_aa: CASSLSGQGVFRYTGELFF
cdr3_length: 17; v_call: TRBV9; j_call: TRBJ1-2; cdr3_aa: CASSGAGTEKRGYGYTF
cdr3_length: 15; v_call: TRBV6-6; j_call: TRBJ2-1; cdr3_aa: CASRGREGSYNEQFF
cdr3_length: 14; v_call: TRBV10-3; j_call: TRBJ1-1; cdr3_aa: CAIRQGQGKTEAFF
cdr3_length: 13; v_call: TRBV6-5; j_call: TRBJ1-2; cdr3_aa: CASRRSSNYGYTF
cdr3_length: 13; v_call: TRBV29-1; j_call: TRBJ2-5; cdr3_aa: CSVLPGLQETQYF
cdr3_length: 15; v_call: TRBV4-2; j_call: TRBJ1-1; cdr3_aa: CASSQEIRISGEAFF
cdr3_length: 15; v_call: TRBV27; j_call: TRBJ1-2; cdr3_aa: CASGVRGRGSYGYTF